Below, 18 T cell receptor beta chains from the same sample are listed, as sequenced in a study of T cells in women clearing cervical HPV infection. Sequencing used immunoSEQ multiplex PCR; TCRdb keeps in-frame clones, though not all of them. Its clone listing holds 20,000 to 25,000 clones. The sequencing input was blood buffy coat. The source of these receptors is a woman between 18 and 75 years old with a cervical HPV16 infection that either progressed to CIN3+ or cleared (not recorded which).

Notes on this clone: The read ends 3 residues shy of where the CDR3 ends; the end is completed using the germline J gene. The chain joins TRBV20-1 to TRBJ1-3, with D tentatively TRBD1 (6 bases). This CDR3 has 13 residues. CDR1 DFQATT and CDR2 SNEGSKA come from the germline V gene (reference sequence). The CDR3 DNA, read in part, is TGCAGTGCTAGAGCCCCTCCCGGAACAGGG. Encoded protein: CSARAPPGTG. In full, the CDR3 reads CSARAPPGTGIYF.

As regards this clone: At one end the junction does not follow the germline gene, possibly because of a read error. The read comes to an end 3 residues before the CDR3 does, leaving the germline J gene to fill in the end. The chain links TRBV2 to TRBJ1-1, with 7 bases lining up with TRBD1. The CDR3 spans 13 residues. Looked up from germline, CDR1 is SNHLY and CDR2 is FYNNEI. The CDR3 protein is CDSSDQGDTEAFF. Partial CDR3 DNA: TGTGACAGCAGTGACCAGGGGGACACTGAA.

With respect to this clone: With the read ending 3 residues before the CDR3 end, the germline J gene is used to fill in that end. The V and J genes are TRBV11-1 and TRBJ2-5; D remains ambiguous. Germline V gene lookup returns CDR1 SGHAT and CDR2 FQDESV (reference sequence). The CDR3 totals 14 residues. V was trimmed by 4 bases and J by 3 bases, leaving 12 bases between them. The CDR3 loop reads CASSWPLAEETQYF. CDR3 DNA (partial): TGTGCCAGCAGCTGGCCCTTGGCCGAAGAGACC.

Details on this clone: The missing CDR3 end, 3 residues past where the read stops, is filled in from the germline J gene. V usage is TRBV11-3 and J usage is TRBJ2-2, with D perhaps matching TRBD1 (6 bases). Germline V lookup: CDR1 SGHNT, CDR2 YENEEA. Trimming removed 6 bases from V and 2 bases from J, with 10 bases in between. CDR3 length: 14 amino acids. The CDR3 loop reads CASRPGDNTGELFF. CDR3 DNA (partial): TGTGCCAGCAGGCCAGGGGATAACACCGGGGAG.

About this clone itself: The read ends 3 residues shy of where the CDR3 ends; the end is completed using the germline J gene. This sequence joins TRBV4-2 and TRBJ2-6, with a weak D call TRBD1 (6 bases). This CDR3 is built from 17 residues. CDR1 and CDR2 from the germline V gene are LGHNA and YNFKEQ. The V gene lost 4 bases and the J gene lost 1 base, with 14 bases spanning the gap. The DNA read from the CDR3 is TGTGCCAGCAGCCCACCGACAGGTCTATCTGGGGCCAACGTC. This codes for CASSPPTGLSGANV. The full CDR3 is CASSPPTGLSGANVLTF.

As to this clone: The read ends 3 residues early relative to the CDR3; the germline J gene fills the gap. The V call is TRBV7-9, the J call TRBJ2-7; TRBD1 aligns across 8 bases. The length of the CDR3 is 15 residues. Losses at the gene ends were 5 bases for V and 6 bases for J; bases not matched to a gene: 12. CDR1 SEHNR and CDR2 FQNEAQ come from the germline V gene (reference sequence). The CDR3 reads CASSSRMDRASEQYF. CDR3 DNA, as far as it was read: TGTGCCAGCAGCAGTCGAATGGACAGGGCCTCCGAG.

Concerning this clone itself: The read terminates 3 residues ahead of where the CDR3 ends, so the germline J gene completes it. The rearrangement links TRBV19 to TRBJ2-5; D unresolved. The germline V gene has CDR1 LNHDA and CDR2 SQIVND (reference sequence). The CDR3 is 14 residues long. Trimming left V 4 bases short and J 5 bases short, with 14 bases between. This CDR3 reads CASSTHTSEETQYF. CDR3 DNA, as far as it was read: TGTGCCAGTAGTACCCATACAAGTGAGGAGACC.

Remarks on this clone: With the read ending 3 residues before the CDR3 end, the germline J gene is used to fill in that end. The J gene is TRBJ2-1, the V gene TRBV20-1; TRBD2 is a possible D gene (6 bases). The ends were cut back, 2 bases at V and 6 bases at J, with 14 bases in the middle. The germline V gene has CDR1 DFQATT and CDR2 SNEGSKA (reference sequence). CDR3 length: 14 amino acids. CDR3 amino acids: CSARTGTRRNEQFF. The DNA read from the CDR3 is TGCAGTGCTAGAACCGGGACTCGCCGCAATGAG.

CDR3 protein: CASSRGLHNEQFF. The sequenced CDR3 bases are TGTGCCAGTAGTAGGGGCTTACACAATGAG. This chain connects TRBV19 to TRBJ2-1; possibly TRBD1 for D (5 bases). The CDR3 extends 3 residues past the end of the read, so its final part is completed from the germline J gene. There are 13 residues in the CDR3. The germline CDR1 and CDR2 sequences are LNHDA and SQIVND (reference sequence). Trimming removed 4 bases at V and 5 bases at J, with 9 bases between. Looking up the rest from reference TRBV19 and TRBJ2-1 gives the full variable domain: DGGITQSPKYLFRKEGQNVTLSCEQNLNHDAMYWYRQDPGQGLRLIYYSQIVNDFQKGDIAEGYSVSREKKESFPLTVTSAQKNPTAFYLCASSRGLHNEQFFGPGTRLTVL.

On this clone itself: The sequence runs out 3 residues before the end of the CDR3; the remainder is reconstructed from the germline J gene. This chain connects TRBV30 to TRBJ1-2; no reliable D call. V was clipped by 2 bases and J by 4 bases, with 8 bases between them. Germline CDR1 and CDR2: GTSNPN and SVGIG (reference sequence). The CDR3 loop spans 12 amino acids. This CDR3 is CAWSSGIYGYTF. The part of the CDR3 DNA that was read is TGTGCCTGGAGTTCAGGTATCTATGGC.

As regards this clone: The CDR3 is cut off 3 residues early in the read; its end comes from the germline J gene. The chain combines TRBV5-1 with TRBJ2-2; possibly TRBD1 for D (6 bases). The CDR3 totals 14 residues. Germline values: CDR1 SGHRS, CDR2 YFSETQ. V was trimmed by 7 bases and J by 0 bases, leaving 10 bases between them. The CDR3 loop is CASRTVANTGELFF. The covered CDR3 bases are TGCGCCAGCCGGACAGTCGCGAACACCGGGGAG.

The CDR3 loop is CASSLGTGDQPQHF. The sequenced CDR3 bases are TGTGCCAGCAGCTTAGGGACAGGGGATCAGCCC. This chain uses TRBV7-9 with TRBJ1-5; 9 bases agree with TRBD1. Sequencing ends 3 residues short of the CDR3 end; the germline J gene provides the rest. From germline, CDR1 is SEHNR and CDR2 FQNEAQ (reference sequence). There are 14 residues in the CDR3. The V segment lost 1 base and the J segment 5 bases; nucleotides outside the gene matches: 0.

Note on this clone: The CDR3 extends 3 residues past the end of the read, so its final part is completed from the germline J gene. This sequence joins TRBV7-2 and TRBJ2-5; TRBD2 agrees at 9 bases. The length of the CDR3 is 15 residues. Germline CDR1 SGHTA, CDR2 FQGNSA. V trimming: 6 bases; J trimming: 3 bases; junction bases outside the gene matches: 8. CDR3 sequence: CASSYIAGVEETQYF. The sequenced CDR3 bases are TGTGCCAGCAGTTATATAGCGGGAGTGGAAGAGACC.

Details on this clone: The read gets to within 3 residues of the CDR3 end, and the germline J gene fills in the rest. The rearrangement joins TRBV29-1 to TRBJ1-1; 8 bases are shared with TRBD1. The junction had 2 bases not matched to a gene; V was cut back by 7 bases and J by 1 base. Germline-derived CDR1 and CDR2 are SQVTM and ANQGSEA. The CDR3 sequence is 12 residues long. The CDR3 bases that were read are TGCAGCGGAGACAGGGGGAACACTGAA. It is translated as CSGDRGNTE. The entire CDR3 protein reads CSGDRGNTEAFF.

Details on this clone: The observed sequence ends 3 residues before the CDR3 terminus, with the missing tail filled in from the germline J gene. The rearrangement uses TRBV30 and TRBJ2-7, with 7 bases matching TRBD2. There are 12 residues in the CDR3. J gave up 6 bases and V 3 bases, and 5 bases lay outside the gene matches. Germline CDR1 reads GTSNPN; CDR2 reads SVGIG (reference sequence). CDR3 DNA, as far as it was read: TGTGCCTGGAGCCCCGTAGCGGGCGAG. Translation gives CAWSPVAGE. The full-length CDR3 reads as CAWSPVAGEQYF.

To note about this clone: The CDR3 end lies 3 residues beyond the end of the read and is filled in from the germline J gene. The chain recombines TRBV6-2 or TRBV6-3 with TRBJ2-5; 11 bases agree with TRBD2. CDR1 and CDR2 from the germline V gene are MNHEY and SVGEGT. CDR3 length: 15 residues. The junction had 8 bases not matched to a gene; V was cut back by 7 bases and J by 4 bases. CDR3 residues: CASIGLAGPGETQYF. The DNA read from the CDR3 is TGTGCCAGCATCGGACTAGCGGGTCCGGGAGAGACC.

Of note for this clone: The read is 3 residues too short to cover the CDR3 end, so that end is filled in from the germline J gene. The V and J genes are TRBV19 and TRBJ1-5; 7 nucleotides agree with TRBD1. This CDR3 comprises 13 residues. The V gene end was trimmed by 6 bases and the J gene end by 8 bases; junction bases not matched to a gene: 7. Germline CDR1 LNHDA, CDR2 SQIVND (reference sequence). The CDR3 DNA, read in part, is TGTGCCAGTAGCACGACAGGGATTGAGCCC. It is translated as CASSTTGIEP. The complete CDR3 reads CASSTTGIEPQHF.

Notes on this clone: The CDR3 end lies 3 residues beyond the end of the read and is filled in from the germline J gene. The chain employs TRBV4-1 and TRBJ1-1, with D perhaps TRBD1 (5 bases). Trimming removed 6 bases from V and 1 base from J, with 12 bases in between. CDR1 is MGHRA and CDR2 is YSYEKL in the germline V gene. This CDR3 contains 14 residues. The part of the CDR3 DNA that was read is TGCGCCAGCAGAAACAGGTTAACGAACACTGAA. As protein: CASRNRLTNTE. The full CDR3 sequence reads CASRNRLTNTEAFF.